Shown below are 7 T cell receptor beta chains from a single sample sequenced in a study of breast tumors, draining lymph nodes, adjacent tissues (dated by TCRdb to 2015 to 2016). The library was made by multiplex PCR. The sequencing machine was an Illumina HiSeq 2000. The public sequencing data were trimmed at Q25 with fastp and processed into clonotypes with MiXCR by TCRdb, which kept only in-frame beta chains. Duplicate CDR3 protein sequences are folded into a single record with the most common DNA and genes. The sample contains approximately 180,000 distinct CDR3 sequences, roughly a third of them found a single time. The ten largest clones take up roughly 3.8% of the sample. The axillary draining lymph nodes of breast cancer patients were the source of the lymph node samples. Sequencing was carried out using axillary lymph node tissue. These receptors were taken from a female donor with breast cancer. Some clones in this sample may be carry-over from other donors' samples.

This clonotype has ten or more counts. The rearrangement joins TRBV27 to TRBJ2-1; TRBD2 aligns across 8 bases. The CDR3 spans 17 residues. In germline, CDR1 is MNHEY, CDR2 SMNVEV (reference sequence). V gave up 2 bases and J gave up 0 bases; unmatched junction bases: 6. CDR3 in DNA: TGTGCCAGCAGTTTAGCGGGAGGCCTCCTCTCCTACAATGAGCAGTTCTTC. Its translation: CASSLAGGLLSYNEQFF.

The DNA of the CDR3 is TGTGCCAGTAAGGGGGCAGGGAACACTGAAGCTTTCTTT. This encodes CASKGAGNTEAFF. V usage is TRBV2 and J usage is TRBJ1-1, with 7 bases lining up with TRBD1. V gave up 9 bases and J gave up 1 base; unmatched junction bases: 5. CDR1 and CDR2 (germline): SNHLY, FYNNEI. The CDR3 has 13 amino acids.

The chain couples TRBV20-1 to TRBJ2-5, with D perhaps matching TRBD2 (6 bases). The CDR3 loop spans 16 amino acids. V lost 0 bases and J 3 bases, leaving 17 bases between the germline ends. CDR1 is DFQATT and CDR2 is SNEGSKA in the germline V gene (reference sequence). This CDR3 reads CSAREGGAGLKETQYF. The CDR3 coding sequence is TGCAGTGCTAGAGAGGGCGGCGCGGGATTGAAAGAGACCCAGTACTTC.

The rearrangement uses TRBV28 and TRBJ2-3, with D possibly TRBD1 on 6 matching bases. V was pared by 3 bases and J by 6 bases, with 22 bases between. The CDR3 loop spans 17 amino acids. Germline CDR1 is MDHEN and CDR2 is SYDVKM. CDR3 coding DNA: TGTGCCAGCAGTTTTCTCAGGGGTGGGCCACGGTTGGATACGCAGTATTTT. Amino acid sequence: CASSFLRGGPRLDTQYF.

Ten or more counts support this clonotype. The rearrangement joins TRBV29-1 to TRBJ2-7; 7 nucleotides align to TRBD2. In germline, CDR1 is SQVTM, CDR2 ANQGSEA. The CDR3 is made up of 15 amino acids. The ends lost 3 bases at V and 3 bases at J; junction bases unmatched: 11. DNA for the CDR3: TGCAGCGTTGAGGGGGGGAGACTAGGGCACTACGAGCAGTACTTC. Translating it yields CSVEGGRLGHYEQYF.

This clonotype was seen at least ten times. CDR3 sequence reads: CASSAGTLNTGELFF. The CDR3 DNA reads TGTGCCAGCAGTGCCGGGACATTGAACACCGGGGAGCTGTTTTTT. The V gene is TRBV6-5, the J gene TRBJ2-2, with D perhaps matching TRBD1 (6 bases). The V and J ends lost 5 bases and 1 base respectively, with 11 bases between them. CDR1 MNHEY and CDR2 SVGAGI come from the germline V gene. The CDR3 is 15 residues long.

This clonotype has at least ten counts. The chain is built from TRBV3-1 and TRBJ1-5, with D possibly TRBD1 on 5 matching bases. The V end lost 6 bases, the J end lost 1 base, and 10 bases lay between the germline ends. Germline V CDR1 and CDR2: LGHDT, YNNKEL (reference sequence). This CDR3 contains 14 residues. The CDR3 DNA reads as TGTGCCAGCAGTCACAGACAGAGCAATCAGCCCCAGCATTTT. Amino acid sequence: CASSHRQSNQPQHF.